A selection of T cell receptor beta chains follows, all from one sample in a study of blood T cells in healthy people across ages. TCRdb called the 5' RACE reads again in MiXCR, with one record for every CDR3 protein. The sample contains fewer than 1,200,000 distinct CDR3 sequences, under 30% of which appear only once. These same records also appear under a second study, on T cells of mothers and their children.

The material sequenced was blood. The receptors were sampled from a girl aged 2-10 years in good health. Both conserved end residues are part of each CDR3. The D gene is left open where the match is weak. The size of a clone is reported for some rows only, either as once, few or many, or as a class for expanded clones.

cdr3_nt: TGTGCCAGCACCCAATCAGGGACAGGGTCCTACGAGCAGTACTTC; cdr3_aa: CASTQSGTGSYEQYF; j_call: TRBJ2-7; clone_size: -; d_call: TRBD1; v_call: TRBV28
cdr3_nt: TGTGCCAGCAGCCTAGGCCTCCAGAACACTGCAGCTTTCTTT; cdr3_aa: CASSLGLQNTAAFF; j_call: TRBJ1-1; clone_size: -; d_call: -; v_call: TRBV3-1
cdr3_nt: TGTGCCAGCTTGGACAGGCGTAAAGATACGCAGTATTTT; cdr3_aa: CASLDRRKDTQYF; j_call: TRBJ2-3; clone_size: -; d_call: TRBD1; v_call: TRBV18
cdr3_nt: TGTGCCAGCAGCCTCCCGGACGGGGATACGCAGTATTTT; cdr3_aa: CASSLPDGDTQYF; j_call: TRBJ2-3; clone_size: -; d_call: -; v_call: TRBV12-3/TRBV12-4
cdr3_nt: TGTGCCAGCACCCGAACTAGCGGGGTCCTCAATGAGCAGTTCTTC; cdr3_aa: CASTRTSGVLNEQFF; j_call: TRBJ2-1; clone_size: -; d_call: TRBD2; v_call: TRBV4-2
cdr3_nt: TGCAGTGCAATCAGGGGGCGGGACTATGGCTACACCTTC; cdr3_aa: CSAIRGRDYGYTF; j_call: TRBJ1-2; clone_size: -; d_call: TRBD1; v_call: TRBV20-1
cdr3_nt: TGTGCCAGCAGTTTGCCGACAGGGCTTCCCTACGAGCAGTACTTC; cdr3_aa: CASSLPTGLPYEQYF; j_call: TRBJ2-7; clone_size: -; d_call: TRBD1; v_call: TRBV28
cdr3_nt: TGTGCCAGCAGCTTAGTTCTAGGGGGGGACACTGAAGCTTTCTTT; cdr3_aa: CASSLVLGGDTEAFF; j_call: TRBJ1-1; clone_size: -; d_call: -; v_call: TRBV7-2
cdr3_nt: TGTGCCAGCGTTAGACAGGGGAGCGGGGAGCTGTTTTTT; cdr3_aa: CASVRQGSGELFF; j_call: TRBJ2-2; clone_size: -; d_call: TRBD1; v_call: TRBV28
cdr3_nt: TGTGCCAGCAGCTATACTAGCAGCAATGAGCAGTTCTTC; cdr3_aa: CASSYTSSNEQFF; j_call: TRBJ2-1; clone_size: -; d_call: -; v_call: TRBV13
cdr3_nt: TGTGCCAGCAGCCAAGTCCTGAGGACAGGGGAACTGTTTTTT; cdr3_aa: CASSQVLRTGELFF; j_call: TRBJ1-4; clone_size: -; d_call: TRBD1; v_call: TRBV4-2
cdr3_nt: TGCAGTGCTAGAGCAGGGGGGACCTACAATGAGCAGTTCTTC; cdr3_aa: CSARAGGTYNEQFF; j_call: TRBJ2-1; clone_size: -; d_call: -; v_call: TRBV20-1
cdr3_nt: TGTGCCAGCATCTACAGCGGGGGGGCAGATACGCAGTATTTT; cdr3_aa: CASIYSGGADTQYF; j_call: TRBJ2-3; clone_size: -; d_call: TRBD2; v_call: TRBV5-5
cdr3_nt: TGTGCCAGCAGCCGGGACCGCCTGGGAAAACTGTTTTTT; cdr3_aa: CASSRDRLGKLFF; j_call: TRBJ1-4; clone_size: many; d_call: -; v_call: TRBV12-3/TRBV12-4
cdr3_nt: TGTGCCAGCAGCCAAGCTCGTAACAATGAGCAGTTCTTC; cdr3_aa: CASSQARNNEQFF; j_call: TRBJ2-1; clone_size: few; d_call: -; v_call: TRBV3-1
cdr3_nt: TGCAGCGTTGAAACCGAAGGTGAGGACTACGAGCAGTACTTC; cdr3_aa: CSVETEGEDYEQYF; j_call: TRBJ2-7; clone_size: few; d_call: -; v_call: TRBV29-1
cdr3_nt: TGCGCCAGCAGAACCGGGACTAGCGGGACCTACGAGCAGTACTTC; cdr3_aa: CASRTGTSGTYEQYF; j_call: TRBJ2-7; clone_size: -; d_call: TRBD2; v_call: TRBV5-1
cdr3_nt: TGTGCCAGCAGTTCAGGGACTAGACAAGAGACCCAGTACTTC; cdr3_aa: CASSSGTRQETQYF; j_call: TRBJ2-5; clone_size: few; d_call: TRBD2; v_call: TRBV7-2
cdr3_nt: TGCAGCGTTGGACCCTTACGACTAGGGGGAGATACGCAGTATTTT; cdr3_aa: CSVGPLRLGGDTQYF; j_call: TRBJ2-3; clone_size: -; d_call: -; v_call: TRBV29-1
cdr3_nt: TGCCGGGGTACGGGGCCAGCAATAAACCGGACGACTAAAACGGCTTTGTACACTGAAGCTTTCTTT; cdr3_aa: CRGTGPAINRTTKTALYTEAFF; j_call: TRBJ1-1; clone_size: -; d_call: -; v_call: TRBV20-1
cdr3_nt: TGTGCCAGCAGCTTCGATGGAGTAGAAGGCAAAAACATTCAGTACTTC; cdr3_aa: CASSFDGVEGKNIQYF; j_call: TRBJ2-4; clone_size: few; d_call: -; v_call: TRBV7-9
cdr3_nt: TGTGCCATCAGTGAGACGCAGGGGGAAGAGCAGTACTTC; cdr3_aa: CAISETQGEEQYF; j_call: TRBJ2-7; clone_size: -; d_call: TRBD1; v_call: TRBV10-3
cdr3_nt: TGTGCCAGCAGTTACAATCCACAAATCCAAGAGACCCAGTACTTC; cdr3_aa: CASSYNPQIQETQYF; j_call: TRBJ2-5; clone_size: few; d_call: -; v_call: TRBV6-6
cdr3_nt: TGTGCCAGCAGCCAGGGTCTACAGGTGGTAGGCACCATATATTTT; cdr3_aa: CASSQGLQVVGTIYF; j_call: TRBJ1-3; clone_size: -; d_call: -; v_call: TRBV3-1
cdr3_nt: TGTGCCAGCAGCTCGGTGGGGGGGGGTTCCGAGCAGTACTTC; cdr3_aa: CASSSVGGGSEQYF; j_call: TRBJ2-7; clone_size: -; d_call: TRBD2; v_call: TRBV7-2
cdr3_nt: TGTGCCAGCAGCTTAGGTCGCGGGGAAGAACTCTACGAGCAGTACTTC; cdr3_aa: CASSLGRGEELYEQYF; j_call: TRBJ2-7; clone_size: -; d_call: -; v_call: TRBV11-2
cdr3_nt: TGTGCCAGCAGTAAGGAAGGGACACCTAACTATGGCTACACCTTC; cdr3_aa: CASSKEGTPNYGYTF; j_call: TRBJ1-2; clone_size: many; d_call: -; v_call: TRBV9
cdr3_nt: TGCAGCGTTGAACTTCCTTTGGGAGCGGGGACAATCACAGATACGCAGTATTTT; cdr3_aa: CSVELPLGAGTITDTQYF; j_call: TRBJ2-3; clone_size: few; d_call: -; v_call: TRBV29-1
cdr3_nt: TGTGCCAGCAGTTTTCAACCCGGTTCACCCCTCCACTTT; cdr3_aa: CASSFQPGSPLHF; j_call: TRBJ1-6; clone_size: few; d_call: -; v_call: TRBV12-3/TRBV12-4
cdr3_nt: TGTGCCAGCACTAATAGGGGATTCACAGATACGCAGTATTTT; cdr3_aa: CASTNRGFTDTQYF; j_call: TRBJ2-3; clone_size: -; d_call: -; v_call: TRBV12-3/TRBV12-4
cdr3_nt: TGCGCCAGCAGCTTGGCCGTCAGGGTGAGCGAGACCCAGTACTTC; cdr3_aa: CASSLAVRVSETQYF; j_call: TRBJ2-5; clone_size: -; d_call: -; v_call: TRBV5-1
cdr3_nt: TGTGCCAGCAGCTTAACAGATGTCTACGAGCAGTACTTC; cdr3_aa: CASSLTDVYEQYF; j_call: TRBJ2-7; clone_size: few; d_call: -; v_call: TRBV7-2
cdr3_nt: TGTGCCAGCAGCCCCATCGGGACTGCTTTTAATGAGCAGTTCTTC; cdr3_aa: CASSPIGTAFNEQFF; j_call: TRBJ2-1; clone_size: few; d_call: -; v_call: TRBV7-3
cdr3_nt: TGCGCCAGCAGCCAAGATAGGGACAGGAGGAGAAGTAATGAAAAACTGTTTTTT; cdr3_aa: CASSQDRDRRRSNEKLFF; j_call: TRBJ1-4; clone_size: few; d_call: TRBD1; v_call: TRBV4-1
cdr3_nt: TGCGCCAGCAGCTTGTTTAGCGGGGGGGTCGATGAGCAGTTCTTC; cdr3_aa: CASSLFSGGVDEQFF; j_call: TRBJ2-1; clone_size: -; d_call: TRBD2; v_call: TRBV5-1
cdr3_nt: TGTGCCAGCAGCGTAGGGACTAAAAAAAACATTCAGTACTTC; cdr3_aa: CASSVGTKKNIQYF; j_call: TRBJ2-4; clone_size: -; d_call: -; v_call: TRBV9
cdr3_nt: TGCGCCAGCAGCTTGAGGCTAGCGGGAGGAAGAGGCACAGATACGCAGTATTTT; cdr3_aa: CASSLRLAGGRGTDTQYF; j_call: TRBJ2-3; clone_size: -; d_call: TRBD2; v_call: TRBV5-1
cdr3_nt: TGTGCCAGCAGTTCCCTGAACTCCTACAATGAGCAGTTCTTC; cdr3_aa: CASSSLNSYNEQFF; j_call: TRBJ2-1; clone_size: -; d_call: -; v_call: TRBV12-3/TRBV12-4
cdr3_nt: TGTGCCAGCAGCTTTACAGGGATGAGCCACGAGACCCAGTACTTC; cdr3_aa: CASSFTGMSHETQYF; j_call: TRBJ2-5; clone_size: few; d_call: -; v_call: TRBV7-2
cdr3_nt: TGTGCCAGTAGGCCCGCCGGGACAGGGAATGAAAAACTGTTTTTT; cdr3_aa: CASRPAGTGNEKLFF; j_call: TRBJ1-4; clone_size: -; d_call: TRBD1; v_call: TRBV19
cdr3_nt: TGCGCCAGCAGCTACCGGACAGAAGTGGACACCGGGGAGCTGTTTTTT; cdr3_aa: CASSYRTEVDTGELFF; j_call: TRBJ2-2; clone_size: -; d_call: -; v_call: TRBV4-3
cdr3_nt: TGTGCCAGCAGACAGGCGCTCACTGGAAACACCATATATTTT; cdr3_aa: CASRQALTGNTIYF; j_call: TRBJ1-3; clone_size: -; d_call: -; v_call: TRBV6-1